The 18 T cell receptor beta chains below all came from one sample that was sequenced in a study of T cells in Graves' hyperthyroidism and ophthalmopathy. Amplified regions were TCR beta CDR3 sequences from RNA transcripts. A set of HTBI primers served as the primers for a first-round RT-PCR of the TCR CDR3. TCRdb re-analysed the multiplex PCR reads in MiXCR, keeping a single row per CDR3 protein. The sample lists over 650,000 distinct CDR3 sequences; 15% to 20% were seen once. Sequenced input: blood. Receptor source: a young man with Graves' hyperthyroidism.

This clonotype was counted between two and nine times. The chain carries TRBV15 and TRBJ2-7, with 14 bases matching TRBD2. The CDR3 has 17 amino acids. The V segment lost 0 bases and the J segment 3 bases; nucleotides outside the gene matches: 4. Per the germline V gene, CDR1 is LNHNV and CDR2 is YYDKDF (reference sequence). The CDR3, as DNA: TGTGCCACCAGCAGAGAAGGACTAGCGGGAGGACTCTACGAGCAGTACTTC. Translation gives CATSREGLAGGLYEQYF.

The chain recombines TRBV5-4 with TRBJ2-7; 9 nucleotides agree with TRBD2. The junction had 28 bases not matched to a gene; V was cut back by 4 bases and J by 5 bases. Germline CDR1 reads SGHNT; CDR2 reads YYREEE (reference sequence). The CDR3 contains 21 residues. CDR3 loop: CASSPGAGIRSGRNVTHEQYF. CDR3 coding DNA: TGTGCCAGCAGCCCTGGGGCAGGGATTCGGAGCGGGAGGAACGTAACTCACGAGCAGTACTTC.

V is TRBV7-3 and J is TRBJ1-1, with a possible D match to TRBD1 (5 bases). The CDR3 contains 13 residues. Germline CDR1 reads SGHTA; CDR2 reads FQGTGA. The V end was cut by 5 bases, the J end by 3 bases, with 10 bases between. CDR3 loop: CASSTTADTEAFF. The CDR3, as DNA: TGTGCCAGCAGCACGACAGCGGACACTGAAGCTTTCTTT.

V gene TRBV10-3 combines with J gene TRBJ2-1; 7 bases fit TRBD1. V was clipped by 0 bases and J by 5 bases; unmatched bases: 4. The CDR3 consists of 15 residues. Germline assignment: CDR1 ENHRY and CDR2 SYGVKD. The CDR3: CAISESGGRDNEQFF. The CDR3 region has the DNA TGTGCCATCAGTGAGTCAGGGGGCAGAGACAATGAGCAGTTCTTC.

The table lists this clonotype with many counts. This chain uses TRBV5-5 with TRBJ2-1; 9 bases are a match to TRBD1. This CDR3 has 16 residues. Germline V CDR1 and CDR2: SGHKS, YYEKEE (reference sequence). V lost 4 bases, J lost 4 bases, and 9 bases stayed unmatched. CDR3 sequence: CASSIHRGPGYNEQFF. The CDR3 coding sequence is TGTGCCAGCAGCATTCACAGGGGGCCGGGGTACAATGAGCAGTTCTTC.

This clonotype was seen many times. The chain employs TRBV6-1 and TRBJ2-1; possible D gene TRBD2, 7 bases. The V end lost 7 bases, the J end lost 4 bases, and 11 bases lay between the germline ends. Germline CDR1 reads MNHNS; CDR2 reads SASEGT. CDR3 length equals 13 residues. CDR3 sequence reads: CASMEGGYNEQFF. The DNA for the CDR3 is TGTGCCAGCATGGAGGGGGGGTACAATGAGCAGTTCTTC.

There are a few counts of this clonotype. The chain carries TRBV3-1 and TRBJ1-2; D remains unclear. CDR3 length equals 12 residues. Germline loops: CDR1 LGHDT, CDR2 YNNKEL (reference sequence). V gave up 4 bases and J gave up 7 bases, with 10 bases separating them. The chain's CDR3 is CASSPGPGGYTF. DNA of the CDR3: TGTGCCAGCAGCCCTGGTCCGGGTGGCTACACCTTC.

CDR3 DNA: TGTGCCAGCAGGAAGCTTACCGGGGAGCTGTTTTTT. Its translation: CASRKLTGELFF. The chain carries TRBV12-3 or TRBV12-4 and TRBJ2-2; D is uncertain. The CDR3 spans 12 residues. Trimming removed 6 bases from V and 5 bases from J, with 7 bases in between.

This clonotype was found a few times. CDR3: CASGTENYNEQFF. CDR3 coding DNA: TGTGCCAGCGGTACGGAAAACTACAATGAGCAGTTCTTC. The chain recombines TRBV7-8 with TRBJ2-1; the D is unclear. The V gene's germline CDR1 is SGHVS and CDR2 FQNEAQ. The CDR3 spans 13 residues. With 8 bases removed from V and 3 bases from J, the gap between germline ends came to 11 bases.

This clonotype has more than one count but fewer than ten. The J gene is TRBJ2-3, the V gene TRBV5-5; unclear D gene. V was shortened by 1 base and J by 3 bases, with 15 bases between the two germline ends. This CDR3 is built from 16 residues. Germline-derived CDR1 and CDR2 are SGHKS and YYEKEE (reference sequence). CDR3: CASSLPTDMQTDTQYF. CDR3 coding DNA: TGTGCCAGCAGCTTGCCCACCGACATGCAAACAGATACGCAGTATTTT.

This rearrangement joins TRBV7-9 to TRBJ2-1; no definite D call. The CDR3 extends over 13 amino acids. Germline-derived CDR1 and CDR2 are SEHNR and FQNEAQ (reference sequence). Trimming removed 3 bases from V and 7 bases from J, with 10 bases in between. The chain's CDR3 is CASSFTLGNEQFF. DNA for the CDR3: TGTGCCAGCAGCTTTACCCTTGGGAATGAGCAGTTCTTC.

The rearrangement uses TRBV30 and TRBJ1-6, with 8 bases that match TRBD1. The germline V gene encodes CDR1 GTSNPN and CDR2 SVGIG (reference sequence). With 5 bases clipped from V and 8 bases from J, the junction kept 11 bases outside the gene matches. The CDR3 covers 15 residues. CDR3 nucleotides: TGTGCCTGGCTACCGGGACAGGTATTTCATTCACCCCTCCACTTT. This gives the protein CAWLPGQVFHSPLHF.

A few counts support this clonotype. This chain connects TRBV7-3 to TRBJ2-1, with D unclear. V was trimmed by 4 bases and J by 0 bases, leaving 10 bases between them. This CDR3 is built from 15 residues. Germline loops: CDR1 SGHTA, CDR2 FQGTGA. The CDR3 loop is CASSYGPNSYNEQFF. The CDR3 DNA reads TGTGCCAGCAGCTACGGACCCAACTCCTACAATGAGCAGTTCTTC.

The chain uses TRBV28 and TRBJ1-5; D gene ambiguous. Deletions cut 7 bases from V and 1 base from J, with 11 bases between. This CDR3 is built from 14 residues. The germline CDR1 and CDR2 sequences are MDHEN and SYDVKM. The CDR3 spells CASKQELSNQPQHF. The CDR3 bases are TGTGCCAGCAAGCAAGAATTGAGCAATCAGCCCCAGCATTTT.

The table lists this clonotype with a few counts. The rearrangement uses TRBV11-3 and TRBJ2-1; possible D gene TRBD1, 6 bases. Trimming left V 3 bases short and J 1 base short, with 13 bases between. This CDR3 has 16 amino acids. Germline V gives CDR1 SGHNT, CDR2 YENEEA. CDR3 DNA: TGTGCCAGCAGCTTTTTTCGTGGGACATCCTACAATGAGCAGTTCTTC. Translation gives CASSFFRGTSYNEQFF.

A few counts support this clonotype. This sequence joins TRBV5-6 and TRBJ2-7; the match to TRBD2 covers 14 bases. V was pared by 4 bases and J by 4 bases, with 16 bases of the junction left unmatched. CDR1 SGHDT and CDR2 YYEEEE come from the germline V gene. The CDR3 is made up of 19 amino acids. CDR3 DNA: TGTGCCAGCAGCCAGACCGGGACTAGCGGGGGAGATACTACGTACGAGCAGTACTTC. Translating it yields CASSQTGTSGGDTTYEQYF.

This clonotype was detected only once. The chain recombines TRBV19 with TRBJ2-3; D gene uncertain. Germline V lookup: CDR1 LNHDA, CDR2 SQIVND (reference sequence). With 4 bases removed from V and 8 bases from J, the gap between germline ends came to 10 bases. The CDR3 is 12 amino acids. The chain's CDR3 is CASSTTGSTQYF. CDR3 nucleotides: TGTGCCAGTAGTACGACTGGAAGTACGCAGTATTTT.

This clonotype was counted a few times. The J gene is TRBJ2-3, the V gene TRBV20-1; a possible D gene is TRBD1 (5 bases). CDR1 is DFQATT, CDR2 SNEGSKA, per germline (reference sequence). The CDR3 sequence is 14 residues long. Trimming cost V 0 bases and J 2 bases, with 9 bases left between them. The DNA of the CDR3 is TGCAGTGCTAGAGACCTCAGGGTCACAGATACGCAGTATTTT. Residues: CSARDLRVTDTQYF.